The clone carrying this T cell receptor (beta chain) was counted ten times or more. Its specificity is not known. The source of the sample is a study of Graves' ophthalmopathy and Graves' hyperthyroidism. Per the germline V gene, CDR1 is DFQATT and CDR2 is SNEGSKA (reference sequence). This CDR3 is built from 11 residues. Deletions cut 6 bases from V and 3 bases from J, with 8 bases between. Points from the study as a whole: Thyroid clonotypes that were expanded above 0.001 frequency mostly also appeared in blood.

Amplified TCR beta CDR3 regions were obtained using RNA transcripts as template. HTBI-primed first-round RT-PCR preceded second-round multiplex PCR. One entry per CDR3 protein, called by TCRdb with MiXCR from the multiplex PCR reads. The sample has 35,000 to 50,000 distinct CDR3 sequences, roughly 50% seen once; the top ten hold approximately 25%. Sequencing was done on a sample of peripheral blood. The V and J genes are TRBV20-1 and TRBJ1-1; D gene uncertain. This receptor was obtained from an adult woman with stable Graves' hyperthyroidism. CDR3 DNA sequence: TGCAGTGCCGAAGTCGACACTGAAGCTTTCTTT. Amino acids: CSAEVDTEAFF.